This TCR beta chain was sequenced during a study of cytomegalovirus exposure and HLA in healthy donors. The PCR employed 60 Vbeta primers together with 13 Jbeta primers. Libraries were prepared by immunoSEQ multiplex PCR; TCRdb keeps only in-frame clonotypes and omits some of them. The data show roughly 120,000 clones, with 74% seen just once and roughly 4.2% held by the top ten. Study-wide points: Accurate HLA-A and HLA-B prediction from TCR beta sequences was reported for most subjects.

The CDR3 totals 17 residues. Points on this clone: Its antigen is unknown.

This sequence was found in a woman aged 40 to 55 in good health and CMV-seropositive. The source material was PBMCs. The chain carries TRBV21-1 and TRBJ2-4; the D call of TRBD1 is as the table states it, not checked on the DNA. TRBV21-1 constitutes a pseudogene. The CDR3 nucleotides are TGTGCCAGCACAAGGACAGGGACCGCTTTTGACAAAAACATTCAGTACTTC. It specifies CASTRTGTAFDKNIQYF.